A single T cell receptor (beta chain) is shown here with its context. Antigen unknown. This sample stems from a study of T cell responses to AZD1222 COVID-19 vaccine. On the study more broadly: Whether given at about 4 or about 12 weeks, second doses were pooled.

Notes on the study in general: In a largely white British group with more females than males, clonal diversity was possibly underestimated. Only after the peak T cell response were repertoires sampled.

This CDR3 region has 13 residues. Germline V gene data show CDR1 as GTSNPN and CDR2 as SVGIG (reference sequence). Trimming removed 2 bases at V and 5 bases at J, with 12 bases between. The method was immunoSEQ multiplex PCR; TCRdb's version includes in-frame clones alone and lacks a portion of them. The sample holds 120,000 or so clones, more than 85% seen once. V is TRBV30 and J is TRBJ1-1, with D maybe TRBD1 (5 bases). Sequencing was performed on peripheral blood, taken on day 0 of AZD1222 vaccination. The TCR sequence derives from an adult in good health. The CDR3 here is CAWSLSGWTEAFF. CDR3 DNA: TGTGCCTGGAGTCTATCAGGGTGGACTGAAGCTTTCTTT.